These 28 T cell receptor beta chains share one sample of origin, sequenced in a study of cytomegalovirus exposure and HLA in healthy donors. PCR primers comprised 60 Vbeta and 13 Jbeta primers. TCRdb's table, derived via immunoSEQ multiplex PCR, lists solely in-frame clones and lacks some. The sample lists 100,000 to 150,000 clones, about 80% seen once, with approximately 4% in the top ten. Source material: PBMCs. Receptors originate from a woman in her thirties or forties in good health and CMV-seronegative.

The chain has TRBV9 and TRBJ1-3; D may be TRBD1 (6 bases). V lost 4 bases to trimming and J lost 2 bases, with 13 bases between them. This CDR3 is built from 15 residues. The germline CDR1 and CDR2 sequences are SGDLS and YYNGEE. CDR3 loop: CASSIGTSTGNTIYF. As DNA, the CDR3 is TGTGCCAGCAGCATTGGGACATCTACTGGAAACACCATATATTTT.

The chain combines TRBV27 with TRBJ1-2, with TRBD1 matching 7 bases. The CDR3 is 13 residues long. V was pared by 10 bases and J by 8 bases, with 13 bases of the junction left unmatched. Germline CDR1 is MNHEY and CDR2 is SMNVEV (reference sequence). As DNA, the CDR3 is TGTGCCACCCGAACAGGGGAATGGGGGGGCTACACCTTC. Translated, it gives CATRTGEWGGYTF.

The V gene is TRBV6-6, the J gene TRBJ2-2, with D tentatively TRBD2 (7 bases). Per the germline V gene, CDR1 is MNHNY and CDR2 is SVGAGI (reference sequence). The CDR3 is made up of 15 amino acids. V lost 2 bases, J lost 12 bases, and 19 bases lay in between. The CDR3 coding sequence is TGTGCCAGCAGTTACCAAGGGGGGGTACAGGAGAAGCTGTTTTTT. It yields the protein CASSYQGGVQEKLFF.

The rearrangement links TRBV15 to TRBJ2-2; D unclear. V was shortened by 0 bases and J by 1 base, with 3 bases between the two germline ends. CDR3 length: 14 residues. CDR1 is LNHNV and CDR2 is YYDKDF in the germline V gene (reference sequence). CDR3 sequence (DNA): TGTGCCACCAGCAGAGACAGGAACACCGGGGAGCTGTTTTTT. This encodes CATSRDRNTGELFF.

The gene calls are TRBV19 and TRBJ1-2; 9 nucleotides agree with TRBD1. The J segment lost 8 bases and the V segment lost 5 bases, leaving 9 bases of the junction unmatched. There are 14 residues in the CDR3. Per germline, CDR1 LNHDA and CDR2 SQIVND (reference sequence). Here the CDR3 DNA reads TGTGCCAGTAGTCCCGACAGGGGGGTGTGCGGCTACACCTTC. It yields the protein CASSPDRGVCGYTF.

In its sample, this clone was seen a few times. The chain combines TRBV13 with TRBJ2-7, with TRBD2 identical over 7 bases. Germline V gives CDR1 PRHDT, CDR2 FYEKMQ (reference sequence). The trim removed 5 bases at V and 7 bases at J, leaving 5 bases unmatched. The length of the CDR3 is 12 residues. The CDR3 region is CASSRLAGEQYF. DNA for the CDR3: TGTGCCAGCAGCAGACTAGCTGGAGAGCAGTACTTC.

This clone has only a few counts. The rearrangement joins TRBV12-5 to TRBJ2-5; tentatively, D is TRBD1 (5 bases). The CDR3 sequence is 14 residues long. Germline CDR1 LGHNT, CDR2 FRNRAP. Trimming left V 4 bases short and J 1 base short, with 10 bases between. CDR3 protein: CASGSGHLQETQYF. CDR3 coding DNA: TGTGCTAGTGGTTCCGGACACCTCCAAGAGACCCAGTACTTC.

This chain joins TRBV9 and TRBJ2-5; TRBD2 aligns across 8 bases. The CDR3 length is 15 residues. Trimming took 6 bases from V and 5 from J; bases not matched to a gene: 12. Germline lookup yields CDR1 SGDLS and CDR2 YYNGEE. Here the CDR3 DNA reads TGTGCCAGCACTTTAGCGGGATCAGAGATTGAGACCCAGTACTTC. Residues: CASTLAGSEIETQYF.

This sequence joins TRBV5-8 and TRBJ1-3; 7 positions agree with TRBD1. The J segment lost 2 bases and the V segment lost 0 bases, leaving 2 bases of the junction unmatched. CDR3 length: 15 amino acids. The germline V gene has CDR1 SGHTS and CDR2 YDEGEE. CDR3 loop: CASSLAGTAGNTIYF. For the CDR3, the DNA is TGTGCCAGCAGCTTGGCAGGGACAGCTGGAAACACCATATATTTT.

The chain couples TRBV29-1 to TRBJ1-2; no reliable D call. Germline CDR1 reads SQVTM; CDR2 reads ANQGSEA. The V end was cut by 1 base, the J end by 5 bases, with 8 bases between. This CDR3 has 12 amino acids. CDR3 protein: CSVEGLEYGYTF. In DNA form, the CDR3 reads TGCAGCGTTGAAGGCCTGGAGTATGGCTACACCTTC.

A single count supports this clone. The chain is built from TRBV7-3 and TRBJ2-3; the match to TRBD2 covers 10 bases. The length of the CDR3 is 17 residues. CDR1 is SGHTA, CDR2 FQGTGA, per germline. J gave up 0 bases and V 0 bases, and 3 bases lay outside the gene matches. CDR3 in DNA: TGTGCCAGCAGCTTAACCCCTAGCGGGGGTAGCACAGATACGCAGTATTTT. Translating gives CASSLTPSGGSTDTQYF.

This chain joins TRBV18 and TRBJ2-7, with TRBD1 identical over 7 bases. This CDR3 is 15 amino acids long. CDR1 and CDR2 from the germline V gene are KGHSH and LQKENI. The J segment lost 6 bases and the V segment lost 2 bases, leaving 10 bases of the junction unmatched. The CDR3 is CASSPRGQRLAEQYF. The CDR3 nucleotides are TGTGCCAGCTCACCAAGGGGACAGCGGCTCGCCGAGCAGTACTTC.

CDR3 in DNA: TGTGCCAGCACCTACAGGAATTCACCCCTCCACTTT. Translating it yields CASTYRNSPLHF. V and J are TRBV6-6 and TRBJ1-6; possible D gene TRBD1, 5 bases. CDR1 is MNHNY and CDR2 is SVGAGI in the germline V gene (reference sequence). The CDR3 runs 12 residues. V was cut by 7 bases and J by 7 bases, with 8 bases left in between.

This clone was observed once. The CDR3 loop reads CASSRGLGNTGELFF. CDR3 nucleotide sequence: TGTGCCAGCAGCCGGGGACTAGGAAACACCGGGGAGCTGTTTTTT. The J gene is TRBJ2-2, the V gene TRBV13; 8 bases line up with TRBD2. The CDR3 loop spans 15 amino acids. CDR1 PRHDT and CDR2 FYEKMQ come from the germline V gene (reference sequence). Losses at the gene ends were 5 bases for V and 2 bases for J; bases not matched to a gene: 4. The full variable domain, with the rest looked up from reference TRBV13 and TRBJ2-2, is AAGVIQSPRHLIKEKRETATLKCYPIPRHDTVYWYQQGPGQDPQFLISFYEKMQSDKGSIPDRFSAQQFSDYHSELNMSSLELGDSALYFCASSRGLGNTGELFFGEGSRLTVL.

This clone was detected a few times. The chain uses TRBV5-8 and TRBJ2-1, with D perhaps TRBD1 (6 bases). Deletions cut 2 bases from V and 0 bases from J, with 9 bases between. This CDR3 is built from 15 residues. Germline CDR1 is SGHTS and CDR2 is YDEGEE. CDR3 bases: TGTGCCAGCAGCTTCGACAGGAGCTCCTACAATGAGCAGTTCTTC. Its protein is CASSFDRSSYNEQFF.

The chain combines TRBV6-5 with TRBJ1-2; a possible D gene is TRBD1 (5 bases). This CDR3 contains 13 residues. Trimming removed 2 bases from V and 7 bases from J, with 11 bases in between. Germline lookup yields CDR1 MNHEY and CDR2 SVGAGI. This CDR3 is CASSYGGAGGYTF. CDR3 bases: TGTGCCAGCAGTTACGGAGGGGCAGGTGGCTACACCTTC.

The V gene is TRBV7-2, the J gene TRBJ2-5, with TRBD1 identical over 9 bases. Trimming cost V 0 bases and J 5 bases; bases outside gene matches: 1. CDR1 SGHTA and CDR2 FQGNSA come from the germline V gene. This CDR3 spans 14 amino acids. The CDR3 here is CASSLAGTGETQYF. CDR3 nucleotide sequence: TGTGCCAGCAGCTTAGCCGGGACAGGGGAGACCCAGTACTTC.

The chain is built from TRBV19 and TRBJ1-2; 7 bases line up with TRBD1. The trim removed 6 bases at V and 7 bases at J, leaving 8 bases unmatched. CDR1 and CDR2 (germline): LNHDA, SQIVND (reference sequence). This CDR3 is built from 13 residues. The CDR3 loop is CASRVTGEAGYTF. The CDR3 DNA reads TGTGCCAGTAGGGTTACAGGGGAAGCTGGCTACACCTTC.

This clone was seen only a few times. CDR3 loop: CASVGQPLNQPQHF. The CDR3 DNA sequence: TGTGCCAGTGTGGGGCAGCCGCTCAATCAGCCCCAGCATTTT. The chain links TRBV19 to TRBJ1-5; TRBD1 is a possible D gene (5 bases). The length of the CDR3 is 14 residues. Germline loops: CDR1 LNHDA, CDR2 SQIVND (reference sequence). Trimming cost V 8 bases and J 3 bases, with 14 bases left between them.

Regarding this clone: At one end the junction does not follow the germline gene, possibly because of a read error. The gene calls are TRBV5-1 and TRBJ1-2; 7 bases line up with TRBD1. The CDR3 is made up of 15 amino acids. The germline gives CDR1 SGHRS, CDR2 YFSETQ. In DNA, the CDR3 is TGCGCCAGCAGCTTGTCAGCAACAGGGGAGAGTGGCTACCCCTTC. Encoded protein: CASSLSATGESGYPF.

This chain links TRBV7-2 with TRBJ1-1; unclear D gene. V was clipped by 5 bases and J by 1 base, with 11 bases between them. Per germline, CDR1 SGHTA and CDR2 FQGNSA. The CDR3 is made up of 14 amino acids. The chain's CDR3 is CASSPQARNTEAFF. Written as DNA, the CDR3 is TGTGCCAGCAGCCCCCAAGCGCGGAACACTGAAGCTTTCTTT.

This rearrangement joins TRBV18 to TRBJ2-5; D call uncertain. Germline V gene data show CDR1 as KGHSH and CDR2 as LQKENI. The V gene lost 3 bases and the J gene lost 4 bases, with 15 bases spanning the gap. This CDR3 comprises 15 residues. CDR3 sequence reads: CASSPRREVGETQYF. In DNA, the CDR3 is TGTGCCAGCTCACCCCGGCGAGAGGTTGGAGAGACCCAGTACTTC.

This clone was observed a single time. The CDR3 nucleotides read TGTGCCAGCAGCGTAGATGGACATAGCAATCAGCCCCAGCATTTT. It encodes CASSVDGHSNQPQHF. The rearrangement uses TRBV9 and TRBJ1-5; possible D gene TRBD1, 5 bases. This CDR3 comprises 15 residues. Trimming cost V 0 bases and J 0 bases, with 7 bases left between them. Per the germline V gene, CDR1 is SGDLS and CDR2 is YYNGEE.

The gene calls are TRBV10-3 and TRBJ2-7; D gene unclear. Germline CDR1 reads ENHRY; CDR2 reads SYGVKD. V lost 8 bases, J lost 5 bases, and 16 bases lay in between. The CDR3 is 13 amino acids. The CDR3 reads CAISRSPEDEQYF. CDR3 sequence (DNA): TGTGCCATCTCCCGGTCCCCCGAGGACGAGCAGTACTTC.

A few counts support this clone. This chain uses TRBV9 with TRBJ1-1; unclear D gene. The germline gives CDR1 SGDLS, CDR2 YYNGEE. Trimming cost V 3 bases and J 4 bases, with 10 bases left between them. The CDR3 length is 13 residues. For the CDR3, the DNA is TGTGCCAGCAGCGGGTTCACGGGCACTGAAGCTTTCTTT. This gives the protein CASSGFTGTEAFF.

The CDR3 reads CASTPGRGRTGELFF. DNA of the CDR3: TGTGCCAGCACGCCTGGGAGGGGTCGGACCGGGGAGCTGTTTTTT. J is TRBJ2-2 and V is TRBV7-8; 7 positions match TRBD2. J gave up 5 bases and V 7 bases, and 10 bases lay outside the gene matches. The CDR3 runs 15 residues. Per germline, CDR1 SGHVS and CDR2 FQNEAQ.

The gene calls are TRBV7-2 and TRBJ2-3; TRBD2 matches 12 bases. The trim removed 6 bases at V and 3 bases at J, leaving 16 bases unmatched. CDR3 length: 19 residues. Germline-derived CDR1 and CDR2 are SGHTA and FQGNSA. CDR3 DNA sequence: TGTGCCAGCAGAAACACGGGGCTAGCGGGGGGGACATGGACAGATACGCAGTATTTT. Its protein is CASRNTGLAGGTWTDTQYF.

The V call is TRBV7-9, the J call TRBJ2-5, with D maybe TRBD2 (5 bases). Germline V gives CDR1 SEHNR, CDR2 FQNEAQ (reference sequence). Trimming stripped 5 bases from V and 5 bases from J, with 18 bases between. The CDR3 loop spans 15 amino acids. The CDR3, as DNA: TGTGCCAGCAGCCGTAGCGCGCAAGGATTCGAGACCCAGTACTTC. Translation gives CASSRSAQGFETQYF.